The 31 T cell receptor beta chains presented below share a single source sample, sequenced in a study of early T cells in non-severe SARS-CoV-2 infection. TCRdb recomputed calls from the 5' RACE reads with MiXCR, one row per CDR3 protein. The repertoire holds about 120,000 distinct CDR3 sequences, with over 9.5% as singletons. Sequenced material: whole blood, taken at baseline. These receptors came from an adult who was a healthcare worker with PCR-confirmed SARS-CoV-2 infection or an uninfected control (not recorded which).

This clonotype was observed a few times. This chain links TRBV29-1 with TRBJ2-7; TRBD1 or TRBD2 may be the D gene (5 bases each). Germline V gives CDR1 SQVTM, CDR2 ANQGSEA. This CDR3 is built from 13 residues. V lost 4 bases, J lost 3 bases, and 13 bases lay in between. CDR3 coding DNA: TGCAGCGTTGTTTGGGACGGGGACTACGAGCAGTACTTC. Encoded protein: CSVVWDGDYEQYF.

The chain's CDR3 is CSVVFNTEAFF. CDR3 bases: TGCAGCGTAGTTTTTAACACTGAAGCTTTCTTT. V gene TRBV29-1 combines with J gene TRBJ1-1; D gene unclear. CDR3 length: 11 residues. Germline V gene data show CDR1 as SQVTM and CDR2 as ANQGSEA. V was trimmed by 6 bases and J by 2 bases, leaving 7 bases between them.

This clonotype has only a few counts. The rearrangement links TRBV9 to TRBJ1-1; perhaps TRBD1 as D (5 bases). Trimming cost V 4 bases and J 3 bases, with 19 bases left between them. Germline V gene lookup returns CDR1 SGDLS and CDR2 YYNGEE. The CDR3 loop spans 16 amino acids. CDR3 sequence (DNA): TGTGCCAGCAGCCCCTATTCCGGGGGTGAGGACACTGAAGCTTTCTTT. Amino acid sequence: CASSPYSGGEDTEAFF.

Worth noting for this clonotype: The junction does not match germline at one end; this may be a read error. In DNA form, the CDR3 reads TGTGCCAGCAGTTTAGCACCTCCCCCCATGAACACTGAAGCCTTCTTT. It yields the protein CASSLAPPPMNTEAFF. The J gene is TRBJ1-1, the V gene TRBV12-3 or TRBV12-4; the D is unclear. The CDR3 consists of 16 residues.

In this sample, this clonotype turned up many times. The CDR3 is CASSSGFWGEQYF. The CDR3 DNA reads as TGTGCCAGCAGTTCGGGTTTCTGGGGCGAGCAGTACTTC. The chain links TRBV6-1 to TRBJ2-7; D unresolved. Germline V lookup: CDR1 MNHNS, CDR2 SASEGT. There are 13 residues in the CDR3. Trimming shortened V by 5 bases and J by 6 bases, and 14 bases separated the two germline ends.

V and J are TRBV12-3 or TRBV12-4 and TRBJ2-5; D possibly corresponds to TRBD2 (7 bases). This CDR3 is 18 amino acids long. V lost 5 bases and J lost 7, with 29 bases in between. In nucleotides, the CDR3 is TGTGCCAGCAGTCCGGAAACGGGGGGCCCCATCCTCCCGGGGACCCAGTACTTC. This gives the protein CASSPETGGPILPGTQYF.

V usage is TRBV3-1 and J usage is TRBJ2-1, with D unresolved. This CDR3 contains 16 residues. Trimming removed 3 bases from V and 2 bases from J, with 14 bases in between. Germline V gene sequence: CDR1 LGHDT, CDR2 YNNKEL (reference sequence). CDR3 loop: CASSQDAVGAYNEQFF. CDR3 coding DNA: TGTGCCAGCAGCCAGGACGCGGTAGGCGCCTACAATGAGCAGTTCTTC.

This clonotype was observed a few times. The CDR3 DNA is TGTGCCAGCAGCTTAATTCCCAGGGGAGAGACCCAGTACTTC. Residues: CASSLIPRGETQYF. The V gene is TRBV7-2, the J gene TRBJ2-5; weak D call: TRBD1 (6 bases). This CDR3 comprises 14 residues. Germline-derived CDR1 and CDR2 are SGHTA and FQGNSA. With 2 bases removed from V and 4 bases from J, the gap between germline ends came to 11 bases.

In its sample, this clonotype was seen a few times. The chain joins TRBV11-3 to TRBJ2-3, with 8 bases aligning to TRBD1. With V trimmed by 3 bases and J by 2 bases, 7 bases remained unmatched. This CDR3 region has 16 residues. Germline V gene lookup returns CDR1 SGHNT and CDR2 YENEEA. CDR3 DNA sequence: TGTGCCAGCAGCTTCACCTCAGGGGGCCCCACAGATACGCAGTATTTT. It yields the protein CASSFTSGGPTDTQYF.

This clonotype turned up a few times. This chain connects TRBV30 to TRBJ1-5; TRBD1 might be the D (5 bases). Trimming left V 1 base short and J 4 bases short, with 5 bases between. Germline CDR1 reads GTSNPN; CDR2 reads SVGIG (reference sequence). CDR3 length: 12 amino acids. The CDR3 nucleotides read TGTGCCTGGAGTGGGACAAATCAGCCCCAGCATTTT. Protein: CAWSGTNQPQHF.

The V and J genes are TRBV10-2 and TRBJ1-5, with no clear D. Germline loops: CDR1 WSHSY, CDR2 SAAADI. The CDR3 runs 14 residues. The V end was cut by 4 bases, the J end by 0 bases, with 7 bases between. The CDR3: CASSGGHSNQPQHF. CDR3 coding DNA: TGCGCCAGCAGTGGCGGGCATAGCAATCAGCCCCAGCATTTT.

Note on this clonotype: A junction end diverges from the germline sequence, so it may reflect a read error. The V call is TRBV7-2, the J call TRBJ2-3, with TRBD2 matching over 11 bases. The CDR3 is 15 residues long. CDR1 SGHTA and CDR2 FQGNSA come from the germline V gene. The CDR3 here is CASSYTSGGADTLYF. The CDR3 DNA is TGTGCCAGCAGCTATACTAGCGGGGGCGCAGATACGCTGTATTTT.

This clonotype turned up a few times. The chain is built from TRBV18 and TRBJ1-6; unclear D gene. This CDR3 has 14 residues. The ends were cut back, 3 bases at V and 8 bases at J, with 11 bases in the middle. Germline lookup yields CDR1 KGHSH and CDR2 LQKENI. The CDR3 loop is CASSPRVWDSPLHF. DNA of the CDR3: TGTGCCAGCTCACCGCGAGTCTGGGATTCACCCCTCCACTTT.

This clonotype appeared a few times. In DNA form, the CDR3 reads TGTGCCAGCAGTGACGGACGGACGGACTTGTACGAGCAGTACTTC. Translated: CASSDGRTDLYEQYF. The chain carries TRBV6-1 and TRBJ2-7, with D maybe TRBD2 (5 bases). The CDR3 spans 15 residues. Germline V gene sequence: CDR1 MNHNS, CDR2 SASEGT. The V gene lost 3 bases and the J gene lost 4 bases, with 16 bases spanning the gap.

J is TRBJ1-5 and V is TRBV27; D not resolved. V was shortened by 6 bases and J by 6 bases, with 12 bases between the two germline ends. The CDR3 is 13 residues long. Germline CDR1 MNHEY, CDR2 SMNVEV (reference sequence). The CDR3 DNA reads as TGTGCCAGCAGCCCTTCCTGGGGTCAGCCCCAGCATTTT. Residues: CASSPSWGQPQHF.

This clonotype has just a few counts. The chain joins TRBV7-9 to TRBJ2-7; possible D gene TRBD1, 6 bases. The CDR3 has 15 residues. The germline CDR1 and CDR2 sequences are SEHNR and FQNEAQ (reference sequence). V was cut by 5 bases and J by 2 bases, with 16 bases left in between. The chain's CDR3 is CASSPTGTPAYEQYF. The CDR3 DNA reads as TGTGCCAGCAGCCCTACCGGGACACCCGCCTACGAGCAGTACTTC.

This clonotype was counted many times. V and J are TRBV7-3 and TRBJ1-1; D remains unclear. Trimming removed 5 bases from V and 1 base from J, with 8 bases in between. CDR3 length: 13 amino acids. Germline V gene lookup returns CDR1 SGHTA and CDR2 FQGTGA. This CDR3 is CASSQRKNTEAFF. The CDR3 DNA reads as TGTGCCAGCAGCCAACGGAAGAACACTGAAGCTTTCTTT.

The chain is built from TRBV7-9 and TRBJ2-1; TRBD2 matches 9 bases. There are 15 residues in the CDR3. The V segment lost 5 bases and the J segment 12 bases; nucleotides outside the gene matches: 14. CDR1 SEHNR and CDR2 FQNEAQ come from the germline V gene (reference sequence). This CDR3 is CASSPVEREAIRQFF. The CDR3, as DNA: TGTGCCAGCAGCCCCGTGGAGCGGGAGGCCATAAGGCAGTTCTTC.

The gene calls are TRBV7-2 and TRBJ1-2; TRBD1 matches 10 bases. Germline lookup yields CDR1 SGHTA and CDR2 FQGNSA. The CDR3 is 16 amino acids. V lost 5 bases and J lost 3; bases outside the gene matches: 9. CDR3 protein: CASSPTGGSPYYGYTF. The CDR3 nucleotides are TGTGCCAGCAGCCCGACAGGGGGCTCGCCCTACTATGGCTACACCTTC.

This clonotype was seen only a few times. This CDR3 is CASSLRTGSLEAFF. CDR3 nucleotides: TGTGCCAGCAGTCTCAGAACAGGGTCCCTTGAAGCTTTCTTT. This chain links TRBV27 with TRBJ1-1, with a tentative D call TRBD1 (6 bases). This CDR3 contains 14 residues. V dropped 5 bases and J dropped 7 bases, with 17 bases sitting between them. Germline lookup yields CDR1 MNHEY and CDR2 SMNVEV (reference sequence).

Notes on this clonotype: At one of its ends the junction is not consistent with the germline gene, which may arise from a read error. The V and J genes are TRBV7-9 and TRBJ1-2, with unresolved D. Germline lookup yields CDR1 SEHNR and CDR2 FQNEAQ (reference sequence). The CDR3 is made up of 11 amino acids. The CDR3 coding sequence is TGCGCGGGTGGGGAGAACTATGGCTACACCTTC. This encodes CAGGENYGYTF.

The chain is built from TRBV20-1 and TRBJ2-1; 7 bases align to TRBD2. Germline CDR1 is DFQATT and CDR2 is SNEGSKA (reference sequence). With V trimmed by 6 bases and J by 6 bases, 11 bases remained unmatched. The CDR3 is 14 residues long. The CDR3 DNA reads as TGCAGTGCCACAGGAGGGAGGGCCTCCAATGAGCAGTTCTTC. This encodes CSATGGRASNEQFF.

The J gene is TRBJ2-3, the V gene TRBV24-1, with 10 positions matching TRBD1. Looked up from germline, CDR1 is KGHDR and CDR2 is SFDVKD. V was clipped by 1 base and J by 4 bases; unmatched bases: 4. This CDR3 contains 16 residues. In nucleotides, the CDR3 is TGTGCCACCAGTGATTTCCGGGACAGGGGTCCAGATACGCAGTATTTT. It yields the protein CATSDFRDRGPDTQYF.

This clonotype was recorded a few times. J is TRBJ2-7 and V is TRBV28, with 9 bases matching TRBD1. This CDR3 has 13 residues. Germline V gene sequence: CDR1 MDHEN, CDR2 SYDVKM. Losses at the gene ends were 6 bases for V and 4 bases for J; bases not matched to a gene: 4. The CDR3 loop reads CASRGTGPYEQYF. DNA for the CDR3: TGTGCCAGCAGGGGGACAGGGCCTTACGAGCAGTACTTC.

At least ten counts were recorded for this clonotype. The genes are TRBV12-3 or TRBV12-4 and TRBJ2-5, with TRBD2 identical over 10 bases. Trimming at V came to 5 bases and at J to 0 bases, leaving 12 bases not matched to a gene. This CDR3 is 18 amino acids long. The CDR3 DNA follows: TGTGCCAGCAGTCTCGGGGGTCTAGCGGGGGCTAACCAAGAGACCCAGTACTTC. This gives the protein CASSLGGLAGANQETQYF.

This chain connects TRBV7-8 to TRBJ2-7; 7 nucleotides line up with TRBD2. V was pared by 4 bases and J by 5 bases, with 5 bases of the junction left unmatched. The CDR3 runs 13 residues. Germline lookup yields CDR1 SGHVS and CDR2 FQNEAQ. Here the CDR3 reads CASSSAGLDEQYF. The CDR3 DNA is TGTGCCAGCAGCTCAGCGGGATTGGACGAGCAGTACTTC.

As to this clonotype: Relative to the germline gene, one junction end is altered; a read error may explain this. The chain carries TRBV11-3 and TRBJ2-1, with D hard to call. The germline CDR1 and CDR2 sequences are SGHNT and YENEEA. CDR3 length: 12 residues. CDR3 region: CVSSSVGNEQFF. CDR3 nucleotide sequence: TGTGTCAGCAGCTCCGTTGGCAATGAGCAGTTCTTC.

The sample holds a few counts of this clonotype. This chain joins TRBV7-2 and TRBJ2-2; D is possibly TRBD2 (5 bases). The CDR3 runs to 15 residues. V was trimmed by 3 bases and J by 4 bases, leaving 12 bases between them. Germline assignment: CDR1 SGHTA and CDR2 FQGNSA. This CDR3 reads CASSFNPAVTGELFF. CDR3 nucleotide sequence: TGTGCCAGCAGCTTTAATCCAGCGGTCACCGGGGAGCTGTTTTTT.

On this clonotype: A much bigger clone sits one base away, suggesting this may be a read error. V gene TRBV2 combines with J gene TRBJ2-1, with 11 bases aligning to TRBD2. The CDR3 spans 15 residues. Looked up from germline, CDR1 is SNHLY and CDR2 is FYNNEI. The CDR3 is CARESSGRVGNVQFF. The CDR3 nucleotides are TGTGCCCGGGAGAGTAGCGGGAGGGTCGGAAATGTGCAGTTCTTC. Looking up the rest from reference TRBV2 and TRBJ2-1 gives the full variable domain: EPEVTQTPSHQVTQMGQEVILRCVPISNHLYFYWYRQILGQKVEFLVSFYNNEISEKSEIFDDQFSVERPDGSNFTLKIRSTKLEDSAMYFCARESSGRVGNVQFFGPGTRLTVL.

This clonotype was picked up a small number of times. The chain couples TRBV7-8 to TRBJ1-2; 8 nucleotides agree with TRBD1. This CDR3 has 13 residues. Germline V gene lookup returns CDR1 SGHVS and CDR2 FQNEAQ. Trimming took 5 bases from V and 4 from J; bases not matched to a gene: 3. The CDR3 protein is CASSIRGLYGYTF. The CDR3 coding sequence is TGTGCCAGCAGCATCAGGGGGCTCTATGGCTACACCTTC. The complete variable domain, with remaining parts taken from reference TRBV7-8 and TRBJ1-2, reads GAGVSQSPRYKVAKRGQDVALRCDPISGHVSLFWYQQALGQGPEFLTYFQNEAQLDKSGLPSDRFFAERPEGSVSTLKIQRTQQEDSAVYLCASSIRGLYGYTFGSGTRLTVV.

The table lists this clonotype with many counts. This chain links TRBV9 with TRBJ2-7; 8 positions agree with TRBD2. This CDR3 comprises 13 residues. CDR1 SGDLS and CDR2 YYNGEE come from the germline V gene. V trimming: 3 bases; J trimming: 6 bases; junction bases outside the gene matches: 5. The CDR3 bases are TGTGCCAGCAGCGCCGGACTAGCCGCCGAGCAGTACTTC. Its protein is CASSAGLAAEQYF.